This T cell receptor beta chain was sequenced for a study of blood T cell repertoires in COVID-19. Repertoires were generated with immunoSEQ multiplex PCR, while TCRdb's copy carries only in-frame clones and drops some. Of 250,000 or so clones in the sample, roughly 82% are singletons; the top ten hold approximately 2.1%. The V gene's germline CDR1 is MGHRA and CDR2 YSYEKL. This CDR3 is 12 amino acids long. The V end lost 5 bases, the J end lost 10 bases, and 11 bases lay between the germline ends. This clone was detected only a few times. This receptor was taken from a woman aged 45-59 years who had recovered from COVID-19. Sequenced sample: PBMCs or T cells enriched from blood (not recorded which). This rearrangement joins TRBV4-1 to TRBJ1-4; a weak D match, TRBD1 (5 bases). In DNA form, the CDR3 reads TGCGCCAGCAGCTCCCCGGGGGGAAAACTGTTTTTT. It encodes CASSSPGGKLFF.